These 27 T cell receptor beta chains share one sample of origin, sequenced in a study of T cell repertoires in cytomegalovirus infection. A single record per CDR3 protein comes from TCRdb applying MiXCR to the reads. The data contain 700,000 to 850,000 distinct CDR3 sequences, about 31% of them singletons. Antigen specificity for these receptors is unknown. The material was cultured CD8+ T cells from PBMCs, obtained from culture after CMV antigen stimulation. All receptors come from a human donor in good health (CMV status not recorded). Some clones in this sample may be carry-over from other donors' samples.

This clonotype has a single count. V and J are TRBV7-6 and TRBJ2-5, with 7 bases matching TRBD1. In germline, CDR1 is SGHVS, CDR2 FNYEAQ. The V segment lost 2 bases and the J segment 0 bases; nucleotides outside the gene matches: 12. The CDR3 covers 18 residues. In DNA, the CDR3 is TGTGCCAGCAGCTTATCGGGACAGAGTGTACCGTACCAAGAGACCCAGTACTTC. It translates to CASSLSGQSVPYQETQYF.

The gene calls are TRBV15 and TRBJ2-1, with 12 bases matching TRBD2. The CDR3 runs 15 residues. Germline loops: CDR1 LNHNV, CDR2 YYDKDF (reference sequence). J lost 3 bases, V lost 5 bases, and 2 bases had no gene match. CDR3 in amino acids: CATSPLAGGYNEQFF. The CDR3 nucleotides are TGTGCCACCAGCCCACTAGCGGGGGGCTACAATGAGCAGTTCTTC.

The chain employs TRBV4-1 and TRBJ2-1; weak D call: TRBD1 (5 bases). This CDR3 spans 15 amino acids. V was clipped by 6 bases and J by 5 bases, with 17 bases between them. The germline V gene has CDR1 MGHRA and CDR2 YSYEKL. This chain's CDR3 is CASSLKADTNNEQFF. In DNA form, the CDR3 reads TGCGCCAGCAGTCTGAAGGCGGACACAAACAATGAGCAGTTCTTC.

This clonotype turned up a few times. This chain connects TRBV7-3 to TRBJ1-1, with no clear D. The ends were cut back, 2 bases at V and 1 base at J, with 11 bases in the middle. The CDR3 is 15 amino acids. The germline CDR1 and CDR2 sequences are SGHTA and FQGTGA. The DNA of the CDR3 is TGTGCCAGCAGCTTAGGTCTTGGGCCGAACACTGAAGCTTTCTTT. Translated: CASSLGLGPNTEAFF.

In this sample, this clonotype turned up many times. The chain links TRBV12-3 or TRBV12-4 to TRBJ1-5; D remains unclear. The V and J ends lost 3 bases and 0 bases respectively, with 9 bases between them. This CDR3 is 15 amino acids long. For the CDR3, the DNA is TGTGCCAGCAGTTTGGGCAGTTATAGCAATCAGCCCCAGCATTTT. Translated: CASSLGSYSNQPQHF.

In its sample, this clonotype was seen a few times. V usage is TRBV7-6 and J usage is TRBJ1-1; D is unresolved. Per the germline V gene, CDR1 is SGHVS and CDR2 is FNYEAQ. Trimming took 2 bases from V and 0 from J, leaving 7 bases between them. The CDR3 totals 14 residues. CDR3 protein: CASSLHPVNTEAFF. The CDR3 DNA is TGTGCCAGCAGCTTACACCCGGTGAACACTGAAGCTTTCTTT.

This clonotype showed up many times. The gene calls are TRBV7-2 and TRBJ2-1; TRBD2 aligns across 10 bases. Germline loops: CDR1 SGHTA, CDR2 FQGNSA. The J segment lost 4 bases and the V segment lost 1 base, leaving 10 bases of the junction unmatched. This CDR3 spans 18 amino acids. CDR3 coding DNA: TGTGCCAGCAGCTTAGGTCTAGCGGGGGACCCCGTGTACAATGAGCAGTTCTTC. Translating it yields CASSLGLAGDPVYNEQFF.

This clonotype has a handful of counts. For the CDR3, the DNA is TGTGCCAGCAGTCTAAGGTCCGGGACCTTCAACTATGGCTACACCTTC. Translated, it gives CASSLRSGTFNYGYTF. The V gene is TRBV27, the J gene TRBJ1-2; weak D call: TRBD1 (5 bases). The germline V gene encodes CDR1 MNHEY and CDR2 SMNVEV (reference sequence). The CDR3 has 16 residues. Trimming cost V 5 bases and J 2 bases, with 18 bases left between them.

The chain is built from TRBV5-1 and TRBJ2-2, with 12 bases aligning to TRBD2. The V gene's germline CDR1 is SGHRS and CDR2 YFSETQ. This CDR3 is built from 16 residues. V lost 4 bases and J lost 0; bases outside the gene matches: 1. CDR3 protein: CASSRLAGANTGELFF. CDR3 coding DNA: TGCGCCAGCAGCAGACTAGCGGGAGCGAACACCGGGGAGCTGTTTTTT.

This clonotype has just a few counts. This chain links TRBV7-9 with TRBJ1-1; 9 nucleotides line up with TRBD1. Germline assignment: CDR1 SEHNR and CDR2 FQNEAQ (reference sequence). The CDR3 is made up of 15 amino acids. After removal of 5 bases from V and 1 base from J, the junction contained 5 bases not matched to a gene. The CDR3 protein is CASSRRGQGNTEAFF. The CDR3, as DNA: TGTGCCAGCAGCCGACGGGGACAGGGGAACACTGAAGCTTTCTTT.

This clonotype was counted only a few times. The chain joins TRBV7-3 to TRBJ1-1; D unresolved. CDR3 length: 14 residues. Germline values: CDR1 SGHTA, CDR2 FQGTGA. Trimming took off 2 bases at V and 1 base at J, with 8 bases between the two ends. The CDR3 sequence: CASSLGIGNTEAFF. Here the CDR3 DNA reads TGTGCCAGCAGCTTAGGTATAGGGAACACTGAAGCTTTCTTT.

The chain recombines TRBV9 with TRBJ2-2; 7 bases are a match to TRBD1. CDR3 size: 16 residues. V dropped 4 bases and J dropped 1; count of bases not matched to a gene: 7. Per germline, CDR1 SGDLS and CDR2 YYNGEE. DNA for the CDR3: TGTGCCAGCAGCCCCCGGACAGGCATGAACACCGGGGAGCTGTTTTTT. Translation gives CASSPRTGMNTGELFF. Full variable domain (outside the CDR3, taken from reference TRBV9 and TRBJ2-2): DSGVTQTPKHLITATGQRVTLRCSPRSGDLSVYWYQQSLDQGLQFLIQYYNGEERAKGNILERFSAQQFPDLHSELNLSSLELGDSALYFCASSPRTGMNTGELFFGEGSRLTVL.

About this clonotype itself: Germline is not matched at one junction end, which may reflect a read error. The CDR3 DNA reads as TGTGCCAGCAGGGACACGGGGTACACTGATGCTTTCTTT. Amino acid sequence: CASRDTGYTDAFF. V gene TRBV27 combines with J gene TRBJ1-1, with D perhaps matching TRBD1 (5 bases). The CDR3 runs 13 residues. Germline values: CDR1 MNHEY, CDR2 SMNVEV (reference sequence).

This clonotype was detected ten times or more. The J gene is TRBJ1-3, the V gene TRBV7-9; 9 bases match TRBD1. CDR1 and CDR2 (germline): SEHNR, FQNEAQ (reference sequence). The CDR3 has 20 residues. The V segment lost 4 bases and the J segment 3 bases; nucleotides outside the gene matches: 19. The CDR3 protein is CASSSTGTGSVSRLGNTIYF. In nucleotides, the CDR3 is TGTGCCAGCAGCTCTACCGGGACAGGGAGTGTGTCGAGGCTTGGAAACACCATATATTTT.

This clonotype has only a few counts. The J gene is TRBJ1-1, the V gene TRBV5-1; tentatively, D is TRBD1 (5 bases). V lost 4 bases, J lost 1 base, and 14 bases lay in between. The CDR3 covers 15 residues. The germline CDR1 and CDR2 sequences are SGHRS and YFSETQ. The CDR3 region has the DNA TGCGCCAGCAGCCAACTTGGGACGGAGAACACTGAAGCTTTCTTT. Amino acids: CASSQLGTENTEAFF.

This chain links TRBV10-3 with TRBJ2-5, with TRBD1 identical over 8 bases. Germline CDR1 reads ENHRY; CDR2 reads SYGVKD. The CDR3 consists of 16 residues. The V and J ends lost 3 bases and 0 bases, in that order; junction bases with no gene match: 6. The CDR3 nucleotides are TGTGCCATCAGTGACCCGACAGGGGTGTACCAAGAGACCCAGTACTTC. Protein sequence: CAISDPTGVYQETQYF.

This clonotype has ten or more counts. The chain carries TRBV7-9 and TRBJ1-4; 8 bases map to TRBD1. This CDR3 has 14 amino acids. Looked up from germline, CDR1 is SEHNR and CDR2 is FQNEAQ (reference sequence). J lost 7 bases, V lost 1 base, and 2 bases had no gene match. The CDR3 sequence: CASSLGTGIEKLFF. The CDR3 DNA reads as TGTGCCAGCAGCTTAGGGACAGGGATTGAAAAACTGTTTTTT.

The chain links TRBV7-9 to TRBJ2-1; 11 bases agree with TRBD2. The V gene's germline CDR1 is SEHNR and CDR2 FQNEAQ (reference sequence). The trim removed 5 bases at V and 3 bases at J, leaving 9 bases unmatched. The CDR3 is 17 residues long. The DNA of the CDR3 is TGTGCCAGCAGCGAAATTAGCGGGGGGGCCCACTACAATGAGCAGTTCTTC. This gives the protein CASSEISGGAHYNEQFF.

V is TRBV6-5 and J is TRBJ2-2; 8 bases line up with TRBD1. Per the germline V gene, CDR1 is MNHEY and CDR2 is SVGAGI. This CDR3 region has 15 residues. Trimming took 6 bases from V and 5 from J; bases not matched to a gene: 8. CDR3 residues: CASRLGQGNTGELFF. CDR3 in DNA: TGTGCCAGCAGACTCGGACAGGGTAATACCGGGGAGCTGTTTTTT.

Concerning this clonotype: A junction boundary mismatches the germline segment, possibly from a read error. The V call is TRBV4-2, the J call TRBJ2-7; D is tentatively TRBD1 or TRBD2 (5 bases each). Looked up from germline, CDR1 is LGHNA and CDR2 is YNFKEQ. The CDR3 is 11 amino acids. CDR3 sequence reads: CASSQGGRPVF. DNA for the CDR3: TGTGCCAGCAGCCAAGGGGGACGACCAGTCTTC.

This clonotype was counted only a few times. This chain connects TRBV5-6 to TRBJ1-2, with TRBD1 matching 7 bases. Germline loops: CDR1 SGHDT, CDR2 YYEEEE. V trimming: 1 base; J trimming: 4 bases; junction bases outside the gene matches: 7. This CDR3 contains 15 residues. The CDR3, as DNA: TGTGCCAGCAGCTTGATAACAGGGGACCCCTATGGCTACACCTTC. Translating gives CASSLITGDPYGYTF.

As to this clonotype: A single base separates this from a much larger clone, so it may be a read error. The chain is built from TRBV7-6 and TRBJ1-1; 8 positions match TRBD1. The germline gives CDR1 SGHVS, CDR2 FNYEAQ. The CDR3 has 14 amino acids. This chain's CDR3 is CVSSAQGESSEAFF. Here the CDR3 DNA reads TGTGTCAGCAGCGCACAGGGGGAGAGTTCTGAAGCTTTCTTT.

The chain recombines TRBV7-9 with TRBJ2-7, with TRBD1 as a possible D gene (5 bases). The CDR3 totals 15 residues. Trimming stripped 4 bases from V and 3 bases from J, with 16 bases between. The germline gives CDR1 SEHNR, CDR2 FQNEAQ (reference sequence). DNA of the CDR3: TGTGCCAGCAGCTCTGGCCCAGGGCAGGACTACGAGCAGTACTTC. It translates to CASSSGPGQDYEQYF.

J is TRBJ1-2 and V is TRBV3-1; a possible D gene is TRBD1 (6 bases). In germline, CDR1 is LGHDT, CDR2 YNNKEL (reference sequence). Trimming removed 2 bases at V and 4 bases at J, with 17 bases between. The CDR3 has 16 residues. CDR3 nucleotides: TGTGCCAGCAGCCAAACATCGGACAGTCCTTTCTATGGCTACACCTTC. Translated, it gives CASSQTSDSPFYGYTF.

This chain joins TRBV7-2 and TRBJ1-1; tentatively, D is TRBD1 (5 bases). The germline V and J ends were trimmed by 1 base and 4 bases, with 10 bases remaining between them. This CDR3 comprises 14 residues. The germline CDR1 and CDR2 sequences are SGHTA and FQGNSA. CDR3 loop: CASSLEPGTTEAFF. The CDR3 nucleotides are TGTGCCAGCAGCTTAGAACCGGGGACCACTGAAGCTTTCTTT.

V usage is TRBV4-1 and J usage is TRBJ2-1; D gene unclear. The V gene lost 4 bases and the J gene lost 2 bases, with 15 bases spanning the gap. CDR1 and CDR2 (germline): MGHRA, YSYEKL. The CDR3 is 16 amino acids. CDR3 nucleotide sequence: TGCGCCAGCAGCCCCGACGCGATTAATCCCTACAATGAGCAGTTCTTC. Its protein is CASSPDAINPYNEQFF.

This clonotype was seen more than once but under ten times. The chain is built from TRBV4-1 and TRBJ1-5; D possibly corresponds to TRBD1 (6 bases). Deletions cut 1 base from V and 6 bases from J, with 10 bases between. Per germline, CDR1 MGHRA and CDR2 YSYEKL. This CDR3 spans 14 amino acids. The CDR3 region has the DNA TGCGCCAGCAGCCAAGTAGGACAGCTTCAGCCCCAGCATTTT. This gives the protein CASSQVGQLQPQHF.